This TCR beta chain was profiled in a study of cytomegalovirus exposure and HLA in healthy donors. Whole-study findings and limits: In a later analysis, TCR beta V- and J-gene trimming was associated with a missense DCLRE1C variant. Presence/absence analyses assumed roughly uniform sequencing depth across donors, which may not hold.

Researchers ran the PCR with 60 Vbeta and 13 Jbeta primers. The data were produced by immunoSEQ multiplex PCR, yet TCRdb's version contains in-frame clones alone and is incomplete. The top ten hold around 6.5% of the sample, which has under 200,000 clones, about 85% seen once. As for this clone: The target antigen is unknown.

CDR1 and CDR2 (germline): MDHEN, SYDVKM. J was trimmed by 8 bases and V by 5 bases; bases with no gene match: 10. This CDR3 spans 15 amino acids. What was sequenced was PBMCs. This sequence joins TRBV28 and TRBJ2-1, with 9 bases that match TRBD2. The source of this sequence is a male donor in good health and CMV-seropositive. CDR3 protein: CASSRAGGGSDEQFF. CDR3 nucleotides: TGTGCCAGCAGTCGGGCGGGAGGGGGCAGCGATGAGCAGTTCTTC.